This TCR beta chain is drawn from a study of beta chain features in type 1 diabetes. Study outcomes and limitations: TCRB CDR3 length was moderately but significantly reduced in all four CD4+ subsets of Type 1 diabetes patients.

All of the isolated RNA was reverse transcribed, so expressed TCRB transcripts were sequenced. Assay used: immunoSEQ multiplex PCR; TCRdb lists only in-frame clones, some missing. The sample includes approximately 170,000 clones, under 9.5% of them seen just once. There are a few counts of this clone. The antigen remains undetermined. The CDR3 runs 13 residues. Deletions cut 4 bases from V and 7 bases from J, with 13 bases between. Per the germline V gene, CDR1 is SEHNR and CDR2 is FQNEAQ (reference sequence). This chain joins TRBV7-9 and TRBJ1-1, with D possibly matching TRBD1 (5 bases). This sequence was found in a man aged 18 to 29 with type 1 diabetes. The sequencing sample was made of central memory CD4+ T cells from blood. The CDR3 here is CASSWGGRVEAFF. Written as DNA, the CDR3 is TGTGCCAGCAGCTGGGGGGGGAGAGTTGAAGCTTTCTTT.